Given below is one T cell receptor (beta chain) in context. Antigen unknown. V lost 1 base, J lost 0 bases, and 3 bases stayed unmatched. This CDR3 is built from 16 residues. Germline V gene lookup returns CDR1 MNHNY and CDR2 SVGAGI (reference sequence). Method: immunoSEQ multiplex PCR; TCRdb's copy keeps in-frame clones and lacks some. The top ten clones hold more than 0.35% of a sample with about 42,000 clones, 80% to 85% of them seen once. The data derive from a study of STAT3 mutations in large granular lymphocyte leukemia. Overall study findings and caveats: In about 30% of the 18 patients, new TCR clonotypes emerged after therapy. At least one immunodominant TCR beta clonotype appeared in every T-cell large granular lymphocyte leukemia patient. Treatment regimens differed across patients between samplings.

The TCR was taken from a human donor with T large granular lymphocyte leukemia. Some clones in this sample may be carry-over from other donors' samples. Sequenced: PBMCs. The chain carries TRBV6-6 and TRBJ1-2; 9 positions agree with TRBD1. Here the CDR3 reads CASSYFGTGTNYGYTF. The DNA of the CDR3 is TGTGCCAGCAGTTACTTTGGGACAGGGACTAACTATGGCTACACCTTC.